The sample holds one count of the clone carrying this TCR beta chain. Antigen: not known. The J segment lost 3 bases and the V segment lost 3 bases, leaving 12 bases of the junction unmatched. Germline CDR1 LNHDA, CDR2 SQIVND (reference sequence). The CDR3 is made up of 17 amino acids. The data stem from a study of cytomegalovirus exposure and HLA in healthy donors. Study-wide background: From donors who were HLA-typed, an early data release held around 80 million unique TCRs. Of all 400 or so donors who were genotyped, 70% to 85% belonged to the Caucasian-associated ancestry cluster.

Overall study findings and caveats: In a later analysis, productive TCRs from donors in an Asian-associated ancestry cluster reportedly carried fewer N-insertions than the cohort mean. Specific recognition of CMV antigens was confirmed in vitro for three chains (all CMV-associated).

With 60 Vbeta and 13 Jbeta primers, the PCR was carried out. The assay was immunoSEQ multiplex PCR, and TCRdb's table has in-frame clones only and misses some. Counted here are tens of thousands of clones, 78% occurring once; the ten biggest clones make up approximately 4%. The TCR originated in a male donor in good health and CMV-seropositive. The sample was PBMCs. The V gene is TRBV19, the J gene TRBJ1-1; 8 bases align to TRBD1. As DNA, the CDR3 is TGTGCCAGTAGTATGCGGCTCGGACAGGGATCCCACACTGAAGCTTTCTTT. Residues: CASSMRLGQGSHTEAFF.